The 27 T cell receptor beta chains reported below all come from one sample, sequenced in a study of blood T cell repertoires in COVID-19. Data came from immunoSEQ multiplex PCR; TCRdb stores just in-frame clones and leaves some out. The table records approximately 78,000 clones, approximately 91% of them present only once. Sequencing used peripheral blood. These receptors all stem from a man between 50 and 59 years old with acute or convalescent COVID-19.

Only a few counts were recorded for this clone. This chain links TRBV6-1 with TRBJ1-2, with 7 nucleotides matching TRBD1. CDR3 size: 13 residues. Per the germline V gene, CDR1 is MNHNS and CDR2 is SASEGT. Written as DNA, the CDR3 is TGTGCTGGACAGGCGAGAACTAACTATGGCTACACCTTC. It codes for CAGQARTNYGYTF.

This chain links TRBV19 with TRBJ1-5; a weak D match, TRBD1 (5 bases). The CDR3 has 14 amino acids. Per the germline V gene, CDR1 is LNHDA and CDR2 is SQIVND (reference sequence). Trimming took off 5 bases at V and 6 bases at J, with 14 bases between the two ends. In DNA form, the CDR3 reads TGTGCCAGTAGTCTACAGGCCCCCAGTCAGCCCCAGCATTTT. This sequence encodes CASSLQAPSQPQHF.

CDR3 DNA: TGTGCCATCAGTGACAGGGCAGCCTACGAGCAGTACTTC. Translating gives CAISDRAAYEQYF. The genes are TRBV10-3 and TRBJ2-7, with D possibly matching TRBD1 (5 bases). The CDR3 runs to 13 residues. Germline CDR1 ENHRY, CDR2 SYGVKD. The germline V and J ends were trimmed by 3 bases and 2 bases, with 8 bases remaining between them.

V usage is TRBV11-2 and J usage is TRBJ1-1; 7 bases map to TRBD1. The V gene end was trimmed by 5 bases and the J gene end by 1 base; junction bases not matched to a gene: 1. Germline lookup yields CDR1 SGHAT and CDR2 FQNNGV. The CDR3 runs 13 residues. CDR3 residues: CASSGTENTEAFF. The CDR3 DNA follows: TGTGCCAGCAGCGGGACAGAGAACACTGAAGCTTTCTTT.

The chain employs TRBV27 and TRBJ1-5; TRBD1 matches at 8 bases. From germline, CDR1 is MNHEY and CDR2 SMNVEV (reference sequence). The junction had 6 bases not matched to a gene; V was cut back by 5 bases and J by 3 bases. This CDR3 spans 15 amino acids. The CDR3 sequence is CASSETGASNQPQHF. CDR3 sequence (DNA): TGTGCCAGCAGTGAGACAGGGGCTTCCAATCAGCCCCAGCATTTT.

This chain links TRBV14 with TRBJ2-7, with a weak D call TRBD1 (5 bases). CDR1 SGHDN and CDR2 FVKESK come from the germline V gene. The CDR3 contains 15 residues. V was trimmed by 1 base and J by 3 bases, leaving 13 bases between them. The CDR3 DNA sequence: TGTGCCAGCAGCCAAGCTTCAGGGATCTTCTACGAGCAGTACTTC. This sequence encodes CASSQASGIFYEQYF.

The chain recombines TRBV4-1 with TRBJ1-5, with 8 bases aligning to TRBD1. V dropped 1 base and J dropped 2; count of bases not matched to a gene: 7. Germline V gives CDR1 MGHRA, CDR2 YSYEKL. This CDR3 region has 17 residues. CDR3 nucleotide sequence: TGCGCCAGCAGCCAAGTCGCAGGGGGCTCGGGCAATCAGCCCCAGCATTTT. Translation: CASSQVAGGSGNQPQHF.

The chain links TRBV10-3 to TRBJ2-5; perhaps TRBD2 as D (6 bases). From germline, CDR1 is ENHRY and CDR2 SYGVKD. V was shortened by 6 bases and J by 5 bases, with 13 bases between the two germline ends. The CDR3 length is 13 residues. CDR3 in DNA: TGTGCCATCAGCTATAGCGGTGGCGAGACCCAGTACTTC. Encoded protein: CAISYSGGETQYF.

The V gene is TRBV6-5, the J gene TRBJ2-7; 8 bases fit TRBD1. The CDR3 is made up of 14 amino acids. V dropped 5 bases and J dropped 4; count of bases not matched to a gene: 7. The V gene's germline CDR1 is MNHEY and CDR2 SVGAGI. The CDR3 loop is CASSRTGGYYEQYF. The CDR3 DNA is TGTGCCAGCAGTAGAACAGGGGGATATTACGAGCAGTACTTC.

V and J are TRBV19 and TRBJ2-2; the match to TRBD1 covers 11 bases. The CDR3 length is 18 residues. Losses at the gene ends were 7 bases for V and 4 bases for J; bases not matched to a gene: 14. CDR1 and CDR2 from the germline V gene are LNHDA and SQIVND (reference sequence). The CDR3 sequence is CASTADPWTGGSTGELFF. As DNA, the CDR3 is TGTGCCAGTACCGCTGACCCATGGACAGGGGGCTCCACCGGGGAGCTGTTTTTT.

The chain has TRBV3-1 (or the pseudogene TRBV3-2) and TRBJ2-3, with 13 bases aligning to TRBD2. The CDR3 totals 14 residues. The V gene end was trimmed by 8 bases and the J gene end by 10 bases; junction bases not matched to a gene: 9. Germline values: CDR1 LGHDT, CDR2 YNNKEL (reference sequence). The CDR3 region is CASGEGGLAGPQYF. The CDR3 DNA reads TGTGCCAGCGGCGAAGGGGGACTAGCGGGGCCGCAGTATTTT.

V and J are TRBV9 and TRBJ2-2; TRBD1 aligns across 9 bases. After removal of 4 bases from V and 1 base from J, the junction contained 11 bases not matched to a gene. Germline V gene lookup returns CDR1 SGDLS and CDR2 YYNGEE. The CDR3 contains 18 residues. This chain's CDR3 is CASSNLQGTGWNTGELFF. DNA of the CDR3: TGTGCCAGCAGCAACCTCCAAGGGACAGGGTGGAACACCGGGGAGCTGTTTTTT.

The rearrangement links TRBV19 to TRBJ2-3; perhaps TRBD1 as D (6 bases). The germline gives CDR1 LNHDA, CDR2 SQIVND (reference sequence). The CDR3 totals 15 residues. Trimming left V 3 bases short and J 3 bases short, with 13 bases between. The CDR3 nucleotides read TGTGCCAGTAGTATCTACGGGACACCTACAGATACGCAGTATTTT. Its protein product is CASSIYGTPTDTQYF.

This clone was found once. The V gene is TRBV27, the J gene TRBJ1-1; TRBD1 agrees at 7 bases. Trimming took 3 bases from V and 11 from J; bases not matched to a gene: 9. CDR3 length equals 13 residues. Germline CDR1 and CDR2: MNHEY and SMNVEV (reference sequence). The CDR3 DNA follows: TGTGCCAGCAGTTTTGGGAACAGGGGCTACGCTTTCTTT. Encoded protein: CASSFGNRGYAFF.

The chain couples TRBV19 to TRBJ1-1; no clear D gene. CDR1 is LNHDA, CDR2 SQIVND, per germline (reference sequence). The CDR3 consists of 13 residues. The V end was cut by 8 bases, the J end by 7 bases, with 17 bases between. CDR3 protein: CASAEGFPYEAFF. In DNA, the CDR3 is TGTGCCAGTGCCGAGGGATTTCCCTATGAAGCTTTCTTT.

J is TRBJ1-5 and V is TRBV4-1, with 8 nucleotides matching TRBD1. The CDR3 is 18 residues long. Germline loops: CDR1 MGHRA, CDR2 YSYEKL. V shed 3 bases, J shed 2 bases, and the junction held 12 bases outside the gene matches. In DNA, the CDR3 is TGCGCCAGCAGCCACACGGAGACAGGGGTTTCGGGCAATCAGCCCCAGCATTTT. This gives the protein CASSHTETGVSGNQPQHF.

This clone was seen a handful of times. The chain uses TRBV12-5 and TRBJ2-7, with a weak D call TRBD2 (6 bases). The CDR3 has 19 amino acids. Trimming removed 0 bases from V and 4 bases from J, with 25 bases in between. Germline CDR1 and CDR2: LGHNT and FRNRAP. The CDR3 coding sequence is TGTGCTAGTGGTTTGGTCACCCTCCCTACGGGGGATCGTTGGTACGAGCAGTACTTC. Its translation: CASGLVTLPTGDRWYEQYF.

This clone is a singleton in its sample. The CDR3 coding sequence is TGTGCCAGCAGCTTCCCCGGCCCACAGACCTACGAGCAGTACTTC. Encoded protein: CASSFPGPQTYEQYF. This rearrangement joins TRBV11-1 to TRBJ2-7; the D is unclear. Per germline, CDR1 SGHAT and CDR2 FQDESV (reference sequence). V lost 3 bases, J lost 2 bases, and 14 bases lay in between. CDR3 length: 15 amino acids.

CDR3 bases: TGTGCCAGCAGCTTTAGCGGGGGGGCCAACGAGCAGTACTTC. It translates to CASSFSGGANEQYF. The chain employs TRBV7-9 and TRBJ2-7; the match to TRBD2 covers 11 bases. V lost 3 bases, J lost 5 bases, and 3 bases stayed unmatched. Germline CDR1 SEHNR, CDR2 FQNEAQ (reference sequence). CDR3 length: 14 residues. The full variable domain, with the rest looked up from reference TRBV7-9 and TRBJ2-7, is DTGVSQNPRHKITKRGQNVTFRCDPISEHNRLYWYRQTLGQGPEFLTYFQNEAQLEKSRLLSDRFSAERPKGSFSTLEIQRTEQGDSAMYLCASSFSGGANEQYFGPGTRLTVT.

The rearrangement links TRBV19 to TRBJ1-5; the match to TRBD1 covers 7 bases. CDR1 and CDR2 from the germline V gene are LNHDA and SQIVND (reference sequence). CDR3 size: 15 residues. The J segment lost 0 bases and the V segment lost 3 bases, leaving 2 bases of the junction unmatched. The chain's CDR3 is CASSMGQNSNQPQHF. CDR3 nucleotide sequence: TGTGCCAGTAGTATGGGACAGAATAGCAATCAGCCCCAGCATTTT.

The chain links TRBV16 to TRBJ1-6, with D unresolved. The CDR3 consists of 14 residues. Germline V CDR1 and CDR2: KGHSY, FQNENV. Trimming left V 2 bases short and J 5 bases short, with 7 bases between. CDR3 nucleotides: TGTGCCAGCAGCCAAGGTCAGAATAATTCACCCCTCCACTTT. This codes for CASSQGQNNSPLHF.

The genes are TRBV3-1 (or the pseudogene TRBV3-2) and TRBJ1-6; D unclear. The CDR3 has 14 amino acids. Trimming shortened V by 5 bases and J by 7 bases, and 12 bases separated the two germline ends. From germline, CDR1 is LGHDT and CDR2 YNNKEL (reference sequence). As DNA, the CDR3 is TGTGCCAGCAGCTTAGGACTGCAAAATTCACCCCTCCACTTT. Its protein is CASSLGLQNSPLHF.

A note on this clone: The sample holds other DNA sequences that translate to the same CDR3. The rearrangement joins TRBV4-1 to TRBJ2-5; D might be TRBD1 (6 bases). The CDR3 length is 15 residues. Germline CDR1 reads MGHRA; CDR2 reads YSYEKL. Trimming removed 2 bases from V and 2 bases from J, with 12 bases in between. For the CDR3, the DNA is TGCGCCAGCAGCCAACCCGACAGGTTACAAGAGACCCAGTACTTC. It encodes CASSQPDRLQETQYF.

The rearrangement uses TRBV5-4 and TRBJ2-5, with D maybe TRBD1 (6 bases). V was trimmed by 1 base and J by 4 bases, leaving 11 bases between them. Germline CDR1 SGHNT, CDR2 YYREEE (reference sequence). The CDR3 loop spans 14 amino acids. CDR3 loop: CASSLPGGVETQYF. CDR3 nucleotide sequence: TGTGCCAGCAGCTTGCCTGGGGGCGTAGAGACCCAGTACTTC.

The rearrangement links TRBV4-2 to TRBJ2-5, with 10 bases lining up with TRBD1. Trimming took 0 bases from V and 3 from J; bases not matched to a gene: 7. The CDR3 length is 17 residues. Germline V CDR1 and CDR2: LGHNA, YNFKEQ. CDR3 region: CASSQEAGTGVKETQYF. In DNA, the CDR3 is TGTGCCAGCAGCCAAGAAGCCGGGACAGGGGTAAAAGAGACCCAGTACTTC.

The V gene is TRBV9, the J gene TRBJ2-7; D is perhaps TRBD1 (5 bases). The germline gives CDR1 SGDLS, CDR2 YYNGEE. The CDR3 has 14 amino acids. Trimming left V 0 bases short and J 1 base short, with 8 bases between. The CDR3 sequence is CASSVGAGSYEQYF. As DNA, the CDR3 is TGTGCCAGCAGCGTAGGGGCAGGGTCCTACGAGCAGTACTTC.

The V call is TRBV12-3 or TRBV12-4, the J call TRBJ2-2, with D tentatively TRBD1 (5 bases). V shed 6 bases and J shed 3 bases, with 8 bases lying between them. This CDR3 spans 13 amino acids. The CDR3: CASRSTDTGELFF. As DNA, the CDR3 is TGTGCCAGCAGGTCGACAGACACCGGGGAGCTGTTTTTT.